Below, 8 T cell receptor beta chains from the same sample are listed, as sequenced in a study of blood T cell repertoires in COVID-19. Sequencing was performed with immunoSEQ multiplex PCR; in TCRdb, only in-frame clones are kept and a portion is missing. The repertoire has about 280,000 clones, approximately 91% of them found once; the top ten carry 0.75% to 1%. Sequencing used PBMCs or T cells enriched from blood (not recorded which). Receptors originate from a woman between 25 and 40 years old who had recovered from COVID-19.

The V call is TRBV7-9, the J call TRBJ2-3, with D possibly being TRBD1 (6 bases). The length of the CDR3 is 14 residues. Trimming removed 4 bases from V and 5 bases from J, with 13 bases in between. Per the germline V gene, CDR1 is SEHNR and CDR2 is FQNEAQ (reference sequence). The CDR3 region has the DNA TGTGCCAGCAGCTCACAGGGTTATGGAGATACGCAGTATTTT. Translated: CASSSQGYGDTQYF.

This chain uses TRBV28 with TRBJ2-3, with D perhaps TRBD2 (5 bases). V lost 5 bases to trimming and J lost 6 bases, with 9 bases between them. CDR3 length: 12 amino acids. Germline loops: CDR1 MDHEN, CDR2 SYDVKM. The CDR3, as DNA: TGTGCCAGCAGTGAACCGGGGGATACGCAGTATTTT. As protein: CASSEPGDTQYF.

CDR3 DNA sequence: TGTGCCAGCAGGCTCTGGGGGACAGGGGACCTGGACACTGAAGCTTTCTTT. Its translation: CASRLWGTGDLDTEAFF. This chain links TRBV7-8 with TRBJ1-1; the match to TRBD1 covers 10 bases. Germline CDR1 is SGHVS and CDR2 is FQNEAQ. There are 17 residues in the CDR3. J lost 3 bases, V lost 6 bases, and 13 bases had no gene match.

V gene TRBV7-2 combines with J gene TRBJ2-5; TRBD2 aligns across 13 bases. The length of the CDR3 is 16 residues. The V and J ends lost 3 bases and 8 bases, in that order; junction bases with no gene match: 9. CDR1 is SGHTA and CDR2 is FQGNSA in the germline V gene. CDR3: CASSFDGLAGDTTQYF. CDR3 bases: TGTGCCAGCAGCTTTGACGGACTAGCGGGGGATACAACCCAGTACTTC.

This chain uses TRBV21-1 with TRBJ2-3; the DNA was not compared with TRBD2, the D call given in the table. TRBV21-1 is classified as a pseudogene. The length of the CDR3 is 17 residues. CDR3 loop: CAPGTIPSSGSTDTQYF. The CDR3 bases are TGTGCCCCCGGGACAATCCCGTCTAGCGGAAGCACAGATACGCAGTATTTT.

This chain links TRBV7-2 with TRBJ2-5; 11 nucleotides line up with TRBD2. Germline-derived CDR1 and CDR2 are SGHTA and FQGNSA. V shed 3 bases, J shed 1 base, and the junction held 4 bases outside the gene matches. CDR3 size: 16 residues. Written as DNA, the CDR3 is TGTGCCAGCAGCTTTAGCGGGGGGGCCTTCCAAGAGACCCAGTACTTC. Protein sequence: CASSFSGGAFQETQYF.

V is TRBV19 and J is TRBJ1-2; D is uncertain. This CDR3 comprises 13 residues. Germline CDR1 LNHDA, CDR2 SQIVND (reference sequence). Deletions cut 7 bases from V and 3 bases from J, with 12 bases between. The CDR3 DNA is TGTGCCAGTACTAACAGCTTCTACTATGGCTACACCTTC. This codes for CASTNSFYYGYTF.

The chain employs TRBV19 and TRBJ2-3, with D perhaps matching TRBD2 (7 bases). Germline loops: CDR1 LNHDA, CDR2 SQIVND (reference sequence). Trimming pared 0 bases from V and 2 bases from J, leaving 15 bases between. This CDR3 comprises 17 residues. In DNA, the CDR3 is TGTGCCAGTAGTATAGATGTCTGGGGGGGCCTCACAGATACGCAGTATTTT. Protein sequence: CASSIDVWGGLTDTQYF.